The 6 T cell receptor beta chains presented below share a single source sample, sequenced in a study of siplizumab effects on memory and regulatory T cells. Measured with immunoSEQ multiplex PCR; TCRdb has only the in-frame clones, and not every one. The sample comprises roughly 100,000 clones, approximately 94% of which are singletons, and about 0.32% rests with the top ten. The sample comprised CD4+ T cells sorted from blood. The source is a human donor in good health.

This sequence joins TRBV14 and TRBJ2-7, with D hard to call. Germline CDR1 is SGHDN and CDR2 is FVKESK. CDR3 length equals 15 residues. Deletions cut 4 bases from V and 1 base from J, with 14 bases between. In DNA, the CDR3 is TGTGCCAGCAGCCCATACCATGGCGCTTCCTACGAGCAGTACTTC. Amino acids: CASSPYHGASYEQYF.

The rearrangement joins TRBV30 to TRBJ2-1, with 8 bases matching TRBD1. J lost 9 bases, V lost 2 bases, and 3 bases had no gene match. CDR1 is GTSNPN and CDR2 is SVGIG in the germline V gene (reference sequence). The CDR3 is 12 amino acids. The DNA for the CDR3 is TGTGCCTGGAGTCGACAGGGGAGTGAGCAGTTCTTC. It yields the protein CAWSRQGSEQFF.

The chain combines TRBV6-5 with TRBJ2-1; TRBD2 matches at 13 bases. Germline CDR1 reads MNHEY; CDR2 reads SVGAGI. The trim removed 4 bases at V and 9 bases at J, leaving 6 bases unmatched. CDR3 length equals 15 residues. This CDR3 is CASSFGLAGEPEQFF. The CDR3 DNA follows: TGTGCCAGCAGTTTCGGACTAGCGGGAGAACCTGAGCAGTTCTTC.

In its sample, this clone was seen once. V and J are TRBV7-9 and TRBJ2-1; possibly TRBD2 for D (6 bases). CDR1 and CDR2 from the germline V gene are SEHNR and FQNEAQ (reference sequence). The CDR3 extends over 15 amino acids. Trimming shortened V by 5 bases and J by 1 base, and 12 bases separated the two germline ends. DNA for the CDR3: TGTGCCAGCAGCCCGAACAGCGGGTCCTACAATGAGCAGTTCTTC. Translated, it gives CASSPNSGSYNEQFF.

The chain uses TRBV20-1 and TRBJ2-7, with D possibly being TRBD1 (5 bases). The CDR3 totals 11 residues. Germline-derived CDR1 and CDR2 are DFQATT and SNEGSKA (reference sequence). Trimming pared 6 bases from V and 7 bases from J, leaving 13 bases between. The CDR3 sequence: CSAVGRDEQYF. The CDR3 DNA follows: TGCAGTGCAGTCGGCAGGGATGAGCAGTACTTC.

This clone was seen a few times. The genes are TRBV5-1 and TRBJ1-1; TRBD1 is a possible D gene (5 bases). Deletions cut 3 bases from V and 1 base from J, with 13 bases between. Looked up from germline, CDR1 is SGHRS and CDR2 is YFSETQ. The CDR3 is 15 amino acids. CDR3 in DNA: TGCGCCAGCAGCTACCAGGGTGAGGGGAACACTGAAGCTTTCTTT. Translated, it gives CASSYQGEGNTEAFF. The complete variable domain, with remaining parts taken from reference TRBV5-1 and TRBJ1-1, reads KAGVTQTPRYLIKTRGQQVTLSCSPISGHRSVSWYQQTPGQGLQFLFEYFSETQRNKGNFPGRFSGRQFSNSRSEMNVSTLELGDSALYLCASSYQGEGNTEAFFGQGTRLTVV.